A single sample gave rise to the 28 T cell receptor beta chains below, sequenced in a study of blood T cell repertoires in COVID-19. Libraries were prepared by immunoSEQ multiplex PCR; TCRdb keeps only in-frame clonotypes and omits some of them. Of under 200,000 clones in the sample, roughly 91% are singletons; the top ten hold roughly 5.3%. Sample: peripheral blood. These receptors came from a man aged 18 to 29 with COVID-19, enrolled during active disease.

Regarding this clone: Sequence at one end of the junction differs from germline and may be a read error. CDR3: CASNLDGLAGGPSDTQYF. The CDR3 DNA sequence: TGTGCCAGCAATTTAGATGGACTAGCGGGAGGGCCTTCAGATACGCAGTATTTT. V is TRBV28 and J is TRBJ2-3; 15 bases agree with TRBD2. The CDR3 is 18 residues long. Germline V gene data show CDR1 as MDHEN and CDR2 as SYDVKM.

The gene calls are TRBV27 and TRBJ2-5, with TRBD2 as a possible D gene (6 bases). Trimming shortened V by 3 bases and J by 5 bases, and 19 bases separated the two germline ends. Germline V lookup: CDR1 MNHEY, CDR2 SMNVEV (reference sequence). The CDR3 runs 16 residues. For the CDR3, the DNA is TGTGCCAGCAGTTTGGAGGGGCCTCGGGAGAGTGAGACCCAGTACTTC. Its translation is CASSLEGPRESETQYF.

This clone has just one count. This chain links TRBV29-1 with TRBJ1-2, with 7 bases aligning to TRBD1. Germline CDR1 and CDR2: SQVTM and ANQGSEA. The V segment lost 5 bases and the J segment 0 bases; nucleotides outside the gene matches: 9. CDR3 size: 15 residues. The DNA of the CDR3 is TGCAGCGTTTCCGGGACAGACTTTACTAACTATGGCTACACCTTC. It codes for CSVSGTDFTNYGYTF.

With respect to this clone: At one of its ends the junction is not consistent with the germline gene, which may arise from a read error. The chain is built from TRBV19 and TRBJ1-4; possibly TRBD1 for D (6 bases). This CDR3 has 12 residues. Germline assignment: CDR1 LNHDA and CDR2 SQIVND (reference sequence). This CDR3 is CASGQFDEKLLF. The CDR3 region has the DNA TGTGCCTCTGGACAGTTTGATGAAAAACTGCTTTTT.

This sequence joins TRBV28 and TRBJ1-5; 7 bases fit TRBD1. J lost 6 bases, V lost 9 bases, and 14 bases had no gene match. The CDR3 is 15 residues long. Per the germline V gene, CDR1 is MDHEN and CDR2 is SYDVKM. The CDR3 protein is CASRPETGTSQPQHF. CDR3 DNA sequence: TGTGCCAGTCGGCCGGAGACAGGGACGAGTCAGCCCCAGCATTTT.

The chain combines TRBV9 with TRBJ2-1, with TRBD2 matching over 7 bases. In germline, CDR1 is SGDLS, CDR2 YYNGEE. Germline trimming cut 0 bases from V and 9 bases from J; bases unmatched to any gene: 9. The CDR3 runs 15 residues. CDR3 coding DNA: TGTGCCAGCAGCGTAGAGGCGGGAGTTTTGGGTGAGCAGTTCTTC. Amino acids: CASSVEAGVLGEQFF.

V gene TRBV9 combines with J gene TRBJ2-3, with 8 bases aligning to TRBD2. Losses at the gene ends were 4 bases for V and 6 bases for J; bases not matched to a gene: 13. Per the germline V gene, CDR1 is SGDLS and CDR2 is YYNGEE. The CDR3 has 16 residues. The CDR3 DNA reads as TGTGCCAGCAGCTCAGAAGCGGGAGTGGGTACGGATACGCAGTATTTT. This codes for CASSSEAGVGTDTQYF.

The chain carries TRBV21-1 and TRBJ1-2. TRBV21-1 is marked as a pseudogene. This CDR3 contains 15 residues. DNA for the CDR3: TGTGCCAGCAGCCACCCTCCCTTAGCTAACTATGGCTACACCTTC. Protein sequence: CASSHPPLANYGYTF.

The DNA for the CDR3 is TGTGCCAGCAGCCTAGGACAGTTCTACGAGCAGTACTTC. Its translation: CASSLGQFYEQYF. V and J are TRBV5-6 and TRBJ2-7; D perhaps matches TRBD1 (6 bases). Germline assignment: CDR1 SGHDT and CDR2 YYEEEE. This CDR3 spans 13 amino acids. Trimming stripped 4 bases from V and 3 bases from J, with 11 bases between.

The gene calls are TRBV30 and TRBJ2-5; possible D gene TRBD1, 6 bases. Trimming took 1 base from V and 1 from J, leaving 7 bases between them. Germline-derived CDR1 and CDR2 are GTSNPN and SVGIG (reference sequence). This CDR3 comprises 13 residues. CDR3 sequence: CAWSEDSQETQYF. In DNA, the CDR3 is TGTGCCTGGAGTGAGGACAGCCAAGAGACCCAGTACTTC.

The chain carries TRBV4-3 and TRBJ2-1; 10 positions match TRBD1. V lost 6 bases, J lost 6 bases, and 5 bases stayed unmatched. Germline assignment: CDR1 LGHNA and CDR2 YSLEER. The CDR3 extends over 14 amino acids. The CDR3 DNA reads TGCGCCAGCAGTCCCGGGACAGGGGTCAATGAGCAGTTCTTC. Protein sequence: CASSPGTGVNEQFF.

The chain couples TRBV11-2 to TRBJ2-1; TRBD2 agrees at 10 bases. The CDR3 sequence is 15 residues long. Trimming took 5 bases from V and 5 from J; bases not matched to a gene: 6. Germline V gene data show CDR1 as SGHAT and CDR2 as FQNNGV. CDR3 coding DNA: TGTGCCAGCAGCCCCCTAGCGGGGGTAAACAATGAGCAGTTCTTC. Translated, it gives CASSPLAGVNNEQFF.

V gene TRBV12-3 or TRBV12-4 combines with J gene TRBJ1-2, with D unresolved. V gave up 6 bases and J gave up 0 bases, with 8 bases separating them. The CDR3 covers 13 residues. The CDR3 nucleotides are TGTGCCAGCAGCCACCCAGCTAACTATGGCTACACCTTC. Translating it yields CASSHPANYGYTF.

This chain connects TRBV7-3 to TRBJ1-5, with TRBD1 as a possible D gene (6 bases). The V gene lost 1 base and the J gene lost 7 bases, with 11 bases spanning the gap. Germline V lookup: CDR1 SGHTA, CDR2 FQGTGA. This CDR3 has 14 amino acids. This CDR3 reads CASSLKGGGQPQHF. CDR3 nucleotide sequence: TGTGCCAGCAGCTTAAAAGGGGGAGGGCAGCCCCAGCATTTT.

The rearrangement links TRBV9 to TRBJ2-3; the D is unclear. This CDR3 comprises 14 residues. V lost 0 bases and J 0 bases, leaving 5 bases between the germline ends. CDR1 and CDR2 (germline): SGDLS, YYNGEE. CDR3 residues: CASSVVASTDTQYF. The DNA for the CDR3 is TGTGCCAGCAGCGTAGTGGCAAGCACAGATACGCAGTATTTT. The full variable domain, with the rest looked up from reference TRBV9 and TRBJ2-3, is DSGVTQTPKHLITATGQRVTLRCSPRSGDLSVYWYQQSLDQGLQFLIQYYNGEERAKGNILERFSAQQFPDLHSELNLSSLELGDSALYFCASSVVASTDTQYFGPGTRLTVL.

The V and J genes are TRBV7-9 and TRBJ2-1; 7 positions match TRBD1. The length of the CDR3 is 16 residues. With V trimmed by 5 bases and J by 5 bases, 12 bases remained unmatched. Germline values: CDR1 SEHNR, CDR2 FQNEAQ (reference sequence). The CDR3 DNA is TGTGCCAGCAGCCCACGAAGACAGGGATCCGACAATGAGCAGTTCTTC. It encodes CASSPRRQGSDNEQFF.

The CDR3: CASSWDRGSTEAFF. In DNA form, the CDR3 reads TGTGCCAGCAGCTGGGACAGGGGTTCCACTGAAGCTTTCTTT. This chain connects TRBV5-4 to TRBJ1-1, with TRBD1 matching over 10 bases. V gave up 3 bases and J gave up 4 bases; unmatched junction bases: 3. The CDR3 extends over 14 amino acids. The germline V gene encodes CDR1 SGHNT and CDR2 YYREEE (reference sequence).

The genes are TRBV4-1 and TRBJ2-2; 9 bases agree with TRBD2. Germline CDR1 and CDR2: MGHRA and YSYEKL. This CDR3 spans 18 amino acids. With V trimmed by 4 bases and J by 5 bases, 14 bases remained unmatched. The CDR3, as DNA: TGCGCCAGCAGCCCGGCTGTGTTGGCGGGAGGGCCGACCGGGGAGCTGTTTTTT. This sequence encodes CASSPAVLAGGPTGELFF.

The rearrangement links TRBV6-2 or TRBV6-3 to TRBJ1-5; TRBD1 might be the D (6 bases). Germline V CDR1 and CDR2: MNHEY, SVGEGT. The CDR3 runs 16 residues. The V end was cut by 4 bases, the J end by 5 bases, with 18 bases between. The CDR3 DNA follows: TGTGCCAGCAGTTGGGGGGGAGGGGGAACGGATCAGCCCCAGCATTTT. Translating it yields CASSWGGGGTDQPQHF.

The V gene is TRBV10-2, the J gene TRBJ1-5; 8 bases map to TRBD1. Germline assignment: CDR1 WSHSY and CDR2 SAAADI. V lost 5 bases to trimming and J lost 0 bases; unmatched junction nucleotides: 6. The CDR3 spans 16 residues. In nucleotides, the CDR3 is TGCGCCAGCAGTTCCACGCAGGGGGCTAGCAATCAGCCCCAGCATTTT. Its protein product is CASSSTQGASNQPQHF.

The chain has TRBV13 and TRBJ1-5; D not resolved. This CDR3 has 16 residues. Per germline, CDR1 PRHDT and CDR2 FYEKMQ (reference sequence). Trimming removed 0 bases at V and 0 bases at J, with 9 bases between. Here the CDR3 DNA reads TGTGCCAGCAGCTTAGGGTTTCAGGATAGCAATCAGCCCCAGCATTTT. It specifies CASSLGFQDSNQPQHF.

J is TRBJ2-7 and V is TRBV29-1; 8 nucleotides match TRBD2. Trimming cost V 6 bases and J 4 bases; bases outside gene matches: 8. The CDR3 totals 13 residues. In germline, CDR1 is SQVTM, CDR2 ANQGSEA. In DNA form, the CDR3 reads TGCAGCGTGCCAGCGGGAGAGGGTTACGAGCAGTACTTC. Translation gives CSVPAGEGYEQYF.

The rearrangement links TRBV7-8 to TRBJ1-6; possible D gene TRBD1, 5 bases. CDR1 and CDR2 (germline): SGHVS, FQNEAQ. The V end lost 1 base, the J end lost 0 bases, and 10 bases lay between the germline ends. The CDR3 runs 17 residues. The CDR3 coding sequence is TGTGCCAGCAGCTTAGGGGGCGCGAGCTCCTATAATTCACCCCTCCACTTT. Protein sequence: CASSLGGASSYNSPLHF.

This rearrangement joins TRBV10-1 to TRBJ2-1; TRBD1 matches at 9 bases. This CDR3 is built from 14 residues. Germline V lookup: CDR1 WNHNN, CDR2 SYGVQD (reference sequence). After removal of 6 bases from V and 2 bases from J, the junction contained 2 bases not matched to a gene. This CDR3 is CASRGQGTYNEQFF. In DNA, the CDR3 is TGCGCCAGCAGGGGACAGGGCACCTACAATGAGCAGTTCTTC.

CDR3 bases: TGTGCCAGCAAGAGCTATGGCTACACCTTC. It yields the protein CASKSYGYTF. The V and J genes are TRBV6-5 and TRBJ1-2; no firm D call. Deletions cut 7 bases from V and 4 bases from J, with 4 bases between. This CDR3 is 10 amino acids long. CDR1 is MNHEY, CDR2 SVGAGI, per germline.

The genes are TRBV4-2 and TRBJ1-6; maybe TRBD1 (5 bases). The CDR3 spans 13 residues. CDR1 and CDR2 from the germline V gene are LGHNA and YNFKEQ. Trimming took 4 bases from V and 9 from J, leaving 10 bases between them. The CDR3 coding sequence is TGTGCCAGCAGCCCTTCCACAGGTTCACCCCTCCACTTT. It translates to CASSPSTGSPLHF.

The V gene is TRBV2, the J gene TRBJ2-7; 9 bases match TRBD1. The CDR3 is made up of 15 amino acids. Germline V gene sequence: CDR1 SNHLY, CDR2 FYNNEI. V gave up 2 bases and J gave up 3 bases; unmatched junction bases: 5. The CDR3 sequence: CASSEIRDRVYEQYF. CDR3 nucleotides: TGTGCCAGCAGTGAAATCCGGGACAGGGTCTACGAGCAGTACTTC.

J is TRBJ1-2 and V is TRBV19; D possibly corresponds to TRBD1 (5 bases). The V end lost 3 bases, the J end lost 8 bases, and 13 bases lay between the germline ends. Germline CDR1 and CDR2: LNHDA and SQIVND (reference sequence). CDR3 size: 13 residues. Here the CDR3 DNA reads TGTGCCAGTAGTATTGTAAACGGGGGAGGCTACACCTTC. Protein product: CASSIVNGGGYTF.